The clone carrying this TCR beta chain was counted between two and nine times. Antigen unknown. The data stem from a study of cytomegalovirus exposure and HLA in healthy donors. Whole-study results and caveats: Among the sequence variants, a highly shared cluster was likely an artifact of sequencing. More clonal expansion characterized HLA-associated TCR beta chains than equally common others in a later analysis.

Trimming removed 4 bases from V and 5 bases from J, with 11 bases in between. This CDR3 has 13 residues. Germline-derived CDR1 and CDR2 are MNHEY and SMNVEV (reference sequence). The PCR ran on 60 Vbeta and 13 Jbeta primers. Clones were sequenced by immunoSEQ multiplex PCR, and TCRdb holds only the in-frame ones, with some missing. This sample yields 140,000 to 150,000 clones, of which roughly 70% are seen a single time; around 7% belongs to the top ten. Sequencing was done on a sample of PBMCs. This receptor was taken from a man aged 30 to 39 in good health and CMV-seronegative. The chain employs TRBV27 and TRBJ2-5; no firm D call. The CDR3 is CASSSSTEETQYF. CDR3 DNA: TGTGCCAGCAGTTCGAGCACCGAGGAGACCCAGTACTTC.